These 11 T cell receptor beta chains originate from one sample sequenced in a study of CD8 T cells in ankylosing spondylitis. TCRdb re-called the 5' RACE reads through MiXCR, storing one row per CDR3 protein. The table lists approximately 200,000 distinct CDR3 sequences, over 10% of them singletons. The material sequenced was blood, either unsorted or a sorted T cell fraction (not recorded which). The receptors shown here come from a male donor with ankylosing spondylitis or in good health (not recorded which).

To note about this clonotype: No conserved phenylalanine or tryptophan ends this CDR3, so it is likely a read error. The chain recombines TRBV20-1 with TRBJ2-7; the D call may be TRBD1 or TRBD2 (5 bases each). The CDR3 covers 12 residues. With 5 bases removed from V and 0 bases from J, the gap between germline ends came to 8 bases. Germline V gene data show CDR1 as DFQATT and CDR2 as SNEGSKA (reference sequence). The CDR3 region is CSAAGSSYEQYL. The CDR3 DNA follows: TGCAGTGCTGCAGGGAGCTCCTACGAGCAGTACCTC.

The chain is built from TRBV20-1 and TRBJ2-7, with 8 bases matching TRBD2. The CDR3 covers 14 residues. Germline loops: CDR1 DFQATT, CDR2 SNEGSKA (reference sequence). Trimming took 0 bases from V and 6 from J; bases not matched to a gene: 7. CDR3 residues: CSAREGNSGGEQYF. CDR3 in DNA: TGCAGTGCTAGAGAGGGGAACAGCGGGGGCGAGCAGTACTTC.

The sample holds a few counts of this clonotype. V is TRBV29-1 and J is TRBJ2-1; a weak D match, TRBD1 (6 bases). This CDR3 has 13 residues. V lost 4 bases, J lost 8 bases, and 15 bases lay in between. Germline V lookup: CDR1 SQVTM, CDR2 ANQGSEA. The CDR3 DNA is TGCAGCGTTGTCAGGGGATTGTTGGATGAGCAGTTCTTC. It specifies CSVVRGLLDEQFF.

The chain's CDR3 is CSVPAMNTGELFF. The CDR3 DNA follows: TGCAGCGTTCCGGCGATGAACACCGGGGAGCTGTTTTTT. The rearrangement uses TRBV29-1 and TRBJ2-2; D not resolved. This CDR3 has 13 residues. The V and J ends lost 5 bases and 1 base respectively, with 8 bases between them. Germline lookup yields CDR1 SQVTM and CDR2 ANQGSEA.

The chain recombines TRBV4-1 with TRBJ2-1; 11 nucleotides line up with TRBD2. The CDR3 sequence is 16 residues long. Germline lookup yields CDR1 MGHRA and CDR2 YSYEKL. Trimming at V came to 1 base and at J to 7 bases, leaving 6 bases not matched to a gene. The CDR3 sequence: CASSQGASGGRNEQFF. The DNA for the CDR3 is TGCGCCAGCAGCCAAGGAGCTAGCGGGGGGAGGAATGAGCAGTTCTTC.

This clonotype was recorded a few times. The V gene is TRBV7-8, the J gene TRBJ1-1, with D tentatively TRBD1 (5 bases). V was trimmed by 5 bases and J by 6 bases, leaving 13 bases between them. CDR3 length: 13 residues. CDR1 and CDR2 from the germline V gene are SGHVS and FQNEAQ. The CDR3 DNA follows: TGTGCCAGCAGCCCCCTTCGAGGGGCTGAAGCTTTCTTT. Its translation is CASSPLRGAEAFF.

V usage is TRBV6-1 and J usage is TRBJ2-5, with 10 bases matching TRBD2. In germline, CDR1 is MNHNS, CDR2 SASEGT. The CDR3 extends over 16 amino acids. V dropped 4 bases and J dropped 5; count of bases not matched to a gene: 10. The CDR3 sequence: CASSGALAGLVETQYF. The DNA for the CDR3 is TGTGCCAGCAGTGGAGCACTAGCGGGGTTGGTGGAGACCCAGTACTTC.

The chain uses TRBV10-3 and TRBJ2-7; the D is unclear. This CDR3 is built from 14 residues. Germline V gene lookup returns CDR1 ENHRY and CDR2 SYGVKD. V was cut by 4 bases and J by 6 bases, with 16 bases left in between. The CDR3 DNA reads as TGTGCCATCAGTGGACTGCTAATCTTAAGCGAGCAGTACTTC. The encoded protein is CAISGLLILSEQYF.

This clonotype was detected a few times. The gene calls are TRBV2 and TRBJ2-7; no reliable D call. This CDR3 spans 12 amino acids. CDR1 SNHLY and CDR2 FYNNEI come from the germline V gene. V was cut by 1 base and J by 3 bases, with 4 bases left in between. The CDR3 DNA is TGTGCCAGCAGTGAAGAACTCTACGAGCAGTACTTC. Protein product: CASSEELYEQYF.

The CDR3 sequence: CATRGEEETQYF. The CDR3 DNA reads as TGTGCCACCAGGGGGGAGGAGGAGACCCAGTACTTC. The chain employs TRBV12-3 or TRBV12-4 and TRBJ2-5; D may be TRBD1 (7 bases). The CDR3 extends over 12 amino acids. Trimming pared 10 bases from V and 5 bases from J, leaving 14 bases between.

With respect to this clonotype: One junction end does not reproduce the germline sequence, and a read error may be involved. The CDR3 reads CASSSPGGIQETRYF. DNA of the CDR3: TGTGCCAGCAGCTCCCCGGGGGGGATCCAAGAGACCCGGTACTTC. The chain is built from TRBV5-6 and TRBJ2-5; 8 bases line up with TRBD2. Germline lookup yields CDR1 SGHDT and CDR2 YYEEEE. The CDR3 sequence is 15 residues long.